This record covers a single TCR beta chain. Everyone who took part was 18 to 89 years old, and they came from about two dozen US areas. Participants were placed into cohorts based on the clinical history they reported. Either two negative PCRs, clearance, or symptom resolution qualified Cohort 3 donors as recovered. The V end was cut by 4 bases, the J end by 8 bases, with 14 bases between. The CDR3 runs 13 residues. Germline CDR1 MDHEN, CDR2 SYDVKM. These data belong to a study of blood T cell repertoires in COVID-19. Across the whole study: PBMCs, B-cell-depleted T cells, or T cells provided the cDNA or gDNA that made up the material.

Profiled with immunoSEQ multiplex PCR; TCRdb holds only in-frame clones, not every one. The table lists approximately 350,000 clones, more than 85% of them singletons. The sequencing input was PBMCs or T cells enriched from blood (not recorded which). This clonotype originated in a woman aged 30 to 39 who had recovered from COVID-19. The chain links TRBV28 to TRBJ1-1; TRBD1 might be the D (6 bases). The CDR3 here is CASSSLPTGEAFF. The CDR3 DNA is TGTGCCAGCAGTTCCCTTCCGACAGGAGAAGCTTTCTTT.